Shown below are 13 T cell receptor beta chains from a single sample sequenced in a study of T cell repertoires in cytomegalovirus infection. TCRdb reprocessed the reads via MiXCR and lists one record per CDR3 protein. The data contain about 460,000 distinct CDR3 sequences, around 11% of them singletons. The sequencing input was PBMCs. Receptors originate from a human donor in good health (CMV status not recorded). Some clones in this sample may be carry-over from other donors' samples.

The chain carries TRBV11-2 and TRBJ2-1; TRBD2 is a possible D gene (6 bases). The CDR3 has 15 amino acids. The V and J ends lost 2 bases and 8 bases respectively, with 16 bases between them. Germline V gives CDR1 SGHAT, CDR2 FQNNGV. CDR3 in amino acids: CASSLFAGRDDEQFF. CDR3 nucleotide sequence: TGTGCCAGCAGCTTATTCGCGGGAAGGGACGATGAGCAGTTCTTC.

This clonotype has ten or more counts. V usage is TRBV5-6 and J usage is TRBJ2-3; 7 nucleotides agree with TRBD1. The germline gives CDR1 SGHDT, CDR2 YYEEEE. V shed 4 bases, J shed 0 bases, and the junction held 5 bases outside the gene matches. CDR3 length: 15 amino acids. The CDR3 DNA sequence: TGTGCCAGCAGCAGAGGGGGCCTAAGCACAGATACGCAGTATTTT. This gives the protein CASSRGGLSTDTQYF.

The sample holds many counts of this clonotype. The chain recombines TRBV12-3 or TRBV12-4 with TRBJ2-7; D is unresolved. Trimming shortened V by 6 bases and J by 3 bases, and 12 bases separated the two germline ends. The CDR3 consists of 13 residues. The CDR3 here is CASRSGLYYEQYF. For the CDR3, the DNA is TGTGCCAGCAGGTCGGGTCTCTACTACGAGCAGTACTTC.

This clonotype was detected only a few times. The chain is built from TRBV23-1 and TRBJ2-7; D possibly corresponds to TRBD1 (6 bases). TRBV23-1 carries the ORF label, with uncertain function. The length of the CDR3 is 17 residues. V lost 0 bases to trimming and J lost 2 bases, with 17 bases between them. CDR3 DNA: TGCGCCAGCAGTCAATCGGAGAAGGGGGAACTACCCTACGAGCAGTACTTC. Translation gives CASSQSEKGELPYEQYF.

The chain uses TRBV5-1 and TRBJ2-1; TRBD2 matches 10 bases. Germline assignment: CDR1 SGHRS and CDR2 YFSETQ. This CDR3 comprises 17 residues. Trimming cost V 1 base and J 8 bases; bases outside gene matches: 12. For the CDR3, the DNA is TGCGCCAGCAGCTTGTCCTTAGGGACTAGCGTCCGGGATGAGCAGTTCTTC. This sequence encodes CASSLSLGTSVRDEQFF.

This clonotype was recorded a few times. The chain links TRBV30 to TRBJ2-1; 7 nucleotides match TRBD2. CDR3 length equals 15 residues. Germline V lookup: CDR1 GTSNPN, CDR2 SVGIG (reference sequence). The V and J ends lost 0 bases and 7 bases, in that order; junction bases with no gene match: 9. CDR3 DNA sequence: TGTGCCTGGAGTGTCGGTGCGGGAGTTGAAAATGAGCAGTTCTTC. Its translation is CAWSVGAGVENEQFF.

The sample holds many counts of this clonotype. V usage is TRBV24-1 and J usage is TRBJ2-5; no clear D gene. Trimming took 1 base from V and 3 from J, leaving 11 bases between them. The CDR3 loop spans 15 amino acids. The germline V gene encodes CDR1 KGHDR and CDR2 SFDVKD. The CDR3, as DNA: TGTGCCACCAGTGATTTAGGCACGGAAGAAGAGACCCAGTACTTC. This sequence encodes CATSDLGTEEETQYF.

This clonotype was seen many times. V is TRBV7-9 and J is TRBJ1-2; no reliable D call. Germline CDR1 and CDR2: SEHNR and FQNEAQ (reference sequence). Trimming shortened V by 1 base and J by 4 bases, and 10 bases separated the two germline ends. This CDR3 contains 14 residues. The CDR3, as DNA: TGTGCCAGCAGCTTAGAAGGTCAAGCCTATGGCTACACCTTC. This sequence encodes CASSLEGQAYGYTF.

This clonotype was observed at least ten times. The V gene is TRBV18, the J gene TRBJ2-2, with D perhaps being TRBD1 or TRBD2 (5 bases each). The ends were cut back, 8 bases at V and 2 bases at J, with 12 bases in the middle. CDR1 is KGHSH, CDR2 LQKENI, per germline. This CDR3 is built from 14 residues. The CDR3 DNA sequence: TGTGCCAGCGCCGGGACGGAAAACACCGGGGAGCTGTTTTTT. Amino acid sequence: CASAGTENTGELFF.

The sample holds many counts of this clonotype. V is TRBV12-3 or TRBV12-4 and J is TRBJ2-7; unclear D gene. The CDR3 contains 11 residues. Trimming shortened V by 2 bases and J by 7 bases, and 6 bases separated the two germline ends. CDR3 bases: TGTGCCAGCAGTTTAATAGATGAGCAGTACTTC. Protein: CASSLIDEQYF.

On this clonotype itself: A much larger clone differs by one base, so this may be a read error. The chain uses TRBV6-2 or TRBV6-3 and TRBJ1-2, with D possibly being TRBD1 (6 bases). The CDR3 extends over 17 amino acids. V was cut by 5 bases and J by 0 bases, with 19 bases left in between. CDR1 and CDR2 from the germline V gene are MNHEY and SVGEGT. The CDR3 DNA reads as TGTGCCAGCAGTACTGGGACATACGGGCGGTCTAACTATGGCTACACCTTC. Translated, it gives CASSTGTYGRSNYGYTF.

This clonotype came up many times. The chain has TRBV29-1 and TRBJ2-1, with D tentatively TRBD2 (5 bases). Germline CDR1 SQVTM, CDR2 ANQGSEA. With 4 bases removed from V and 7 bases from J, the gap between germline ends came to 8 bases. This CDR3 contains 11 residues. The CDR3 loop is CSVGRDNEQFF. The CDR3 DNA follows: TGCAGCGTTGGCCGGGATAATGAGCAGTTCTTC.

The chain recombines TRBV9 with TRBJ2-2; TRBD2 matches at 12 bases. Losses at the gene ends were 0 bases for V and 6 bases for J; bases not matched to a gene: 3. Germline V gives CDR1 SGDLS, CDR2 YYNGEE. There are 16 residues in the CDR3. CDR3 amino acids: CASSVGLAGVAGELFF. CDR3 nucleotides: TGTGCCAGCAGCGTAGGACTAGCGGGAGTGGCCGGGGAGCTGTTTTTT.